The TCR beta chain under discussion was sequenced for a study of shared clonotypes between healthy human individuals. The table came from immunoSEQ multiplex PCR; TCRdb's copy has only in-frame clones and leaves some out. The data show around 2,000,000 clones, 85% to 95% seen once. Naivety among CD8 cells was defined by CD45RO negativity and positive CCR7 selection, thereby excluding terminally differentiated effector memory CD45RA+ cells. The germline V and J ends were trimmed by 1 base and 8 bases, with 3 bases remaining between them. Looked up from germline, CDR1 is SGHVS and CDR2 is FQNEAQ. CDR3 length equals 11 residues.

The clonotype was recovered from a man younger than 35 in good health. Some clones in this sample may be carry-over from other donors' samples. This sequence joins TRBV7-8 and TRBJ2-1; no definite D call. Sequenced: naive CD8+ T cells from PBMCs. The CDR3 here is CASSLVDEQFF. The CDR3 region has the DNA TGTGCCAGCAGCTTAGTTGATGAGCAGTTCTTC.